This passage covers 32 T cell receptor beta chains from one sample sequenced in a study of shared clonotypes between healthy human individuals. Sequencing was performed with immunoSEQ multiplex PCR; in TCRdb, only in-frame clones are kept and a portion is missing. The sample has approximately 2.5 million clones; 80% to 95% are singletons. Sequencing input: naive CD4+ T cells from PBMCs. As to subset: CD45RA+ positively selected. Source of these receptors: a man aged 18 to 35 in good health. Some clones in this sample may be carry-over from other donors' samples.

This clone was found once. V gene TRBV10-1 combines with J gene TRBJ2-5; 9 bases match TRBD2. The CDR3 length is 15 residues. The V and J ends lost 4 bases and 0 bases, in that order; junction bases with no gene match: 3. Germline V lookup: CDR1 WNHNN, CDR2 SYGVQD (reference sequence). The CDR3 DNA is TGCGCCAGCAGTGTATTAGCGGGGGACCAAGAGACCCAGTACTTC. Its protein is CASSVLAGDQETQYF.

The CDR3 DNA sequence: TGTGCCAGCAGATTCAGAGGTGGAAACACCATATATTTT. Translating it yields CASRFRGGNTIYF. The chain recombines TRBV13 with TRBJ1-3; D unresolved. Germline CDR1 is PRHDT and CDR2 is FYEKMQ (reference sequence). V was clipped by 6 bases and J by 3 bases, with 9 bases between them. The CDR3 runs 13 residues. Full variable domain (missing parts from reference TRBV13 and TRBJ1-3): AAGVIQSPRHLIKEKRETATLKCYPIPRHDTVYWYQQGPGQDPQFLISFYEKMQSDKGSIPDRFSAQQFSDYHSELNMSSLELGDSALYFCASRFRGGNTIYFGEGSWLTVV.

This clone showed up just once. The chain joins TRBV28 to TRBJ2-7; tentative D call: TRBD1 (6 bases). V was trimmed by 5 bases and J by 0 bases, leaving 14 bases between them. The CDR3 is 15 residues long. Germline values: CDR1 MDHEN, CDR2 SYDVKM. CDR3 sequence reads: CASSPGARSSYEQYF. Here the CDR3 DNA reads TGTGCCAGCAGTCCAGGGGCCAGGAGCTCCTACGAGCAGTACTTC. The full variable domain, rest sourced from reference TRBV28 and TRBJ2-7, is DVKVTQSSRYLVKRTGEKVFLECVQDMDHENMFWYRQDPGLGLRLIYFSYDVKMKEKGDIPEGYSVSREKKERFSLILESASTNQTSMYLCASSPGARSSYEQYFGPGTRLTVT.

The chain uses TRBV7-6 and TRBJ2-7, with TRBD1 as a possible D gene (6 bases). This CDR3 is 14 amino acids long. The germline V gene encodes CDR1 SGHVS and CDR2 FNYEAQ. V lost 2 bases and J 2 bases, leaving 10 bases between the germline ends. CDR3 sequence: CASSLREGAYEQYF. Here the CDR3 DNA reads TGTGCCAGCAGCTTAAGAGAGGGGGCCTACGAGCAGTACTTC.

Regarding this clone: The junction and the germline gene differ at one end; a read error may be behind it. The CDR3 nucleotides are TGCGCCAGCAGCCAACAACATCTGGTCTTC. Encoded protein: CASSQQHLVF. The rearrangement links TRBV4-1 to TRBJ2-1; D unclear. The germline V gene has CDR1 MGHRA and CDR2 YSYEKL. This CDR3 contains 10 residues.

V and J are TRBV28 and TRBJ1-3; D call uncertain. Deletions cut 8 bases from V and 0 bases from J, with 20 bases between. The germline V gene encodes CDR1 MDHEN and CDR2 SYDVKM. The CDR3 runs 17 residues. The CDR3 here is CASSGRLGLNSGNTIYF. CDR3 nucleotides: TGTGCCAGCTCGGGGAGGCTGGGCCTGAACTCTGGAAACACCATATATTTT.

The DNA for the CDR3 is TGCGCCAGCAGCCGGATCGGGCGGCCCTCCTACAATGAGCAGTTCTTC. It encodes CASSRIGRPSYNEQFF. The chain employs TRBV5-1 and TRBJ2-1; D call uncertain. V shed 4 bases and J shed 0 bases, with 14 bases lying between them. This CDR3 contains 16 residues. The germline V gene encodes CDR1 SGHRS and CDR2 YFSETQ.

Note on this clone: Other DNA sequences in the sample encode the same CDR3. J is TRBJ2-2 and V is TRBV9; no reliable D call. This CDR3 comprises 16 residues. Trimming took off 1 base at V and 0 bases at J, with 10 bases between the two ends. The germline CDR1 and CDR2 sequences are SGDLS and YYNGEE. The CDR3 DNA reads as TGTGCCAGCAGCGTAAGAGGCAGCGCGAACACCGGGGAGCTGTTTTTT. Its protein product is CASSVRGSANTGELFF.

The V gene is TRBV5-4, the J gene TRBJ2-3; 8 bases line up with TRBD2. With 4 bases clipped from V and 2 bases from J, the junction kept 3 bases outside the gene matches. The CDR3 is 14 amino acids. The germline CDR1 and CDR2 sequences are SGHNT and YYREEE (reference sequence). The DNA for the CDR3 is TGTGCCAGCAGCGTACTAGCGGCCACAGATACGCAGTATTTT. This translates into CASSVLAATDTQYF.

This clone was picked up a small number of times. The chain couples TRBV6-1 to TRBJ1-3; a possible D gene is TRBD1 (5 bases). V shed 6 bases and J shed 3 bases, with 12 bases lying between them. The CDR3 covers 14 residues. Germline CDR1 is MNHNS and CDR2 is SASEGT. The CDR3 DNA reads TGTGCCAGCAGGGGCTCCGGGGGTGGAAACACCATATATTTT. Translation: CASRGSGGGNTIYF.

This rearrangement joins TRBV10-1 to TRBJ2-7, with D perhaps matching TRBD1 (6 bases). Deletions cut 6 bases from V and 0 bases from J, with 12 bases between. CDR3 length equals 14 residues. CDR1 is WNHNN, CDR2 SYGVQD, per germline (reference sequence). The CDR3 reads CASSATGSSYEQYF. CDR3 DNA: TGCGCCAGCAGCGCCACAGGGTCCTCCTACGAGCAGTACTTC.

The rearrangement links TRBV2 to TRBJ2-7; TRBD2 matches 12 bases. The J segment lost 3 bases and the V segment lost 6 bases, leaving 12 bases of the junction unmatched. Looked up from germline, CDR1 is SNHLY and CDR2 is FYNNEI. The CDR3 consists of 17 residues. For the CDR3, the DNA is TGTGCCAGCAGACGGACACATCGACTAGCGGGAGTCTACGAGCAGTACTTC. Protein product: CASRRTHRLAGVYEQYF. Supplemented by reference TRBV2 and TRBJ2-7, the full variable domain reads EPEVTQTPSHQVTQMGQEVILRCVPISNHLYFYWYRQILGQKVEFLVSFYNNEISEKSEIFDDQFSVERPDGSNFTLKIRSTKLEDSAMYFCASRRTHRLAGVYEQYFGPGTRLTVT.

CDR3 loop: CASSSPGKGDTQYF. As DNA, the CDR3 is TGTGCCAGCAGCTCTCCCGGGAAGGGGGATACGCAGTATTTT. This chain uses TRBV27 with TRBJ2-3; D is tentatively TRBD1 or TRBD2 (5 bases each). This CDR3 contains 14 residues. V dropped 6 bases and J dropped 6 bases, with 16 bases sitting between them. CDR1 is MNHEY, CDR2 SMNVEV, per germline (reference sequence).

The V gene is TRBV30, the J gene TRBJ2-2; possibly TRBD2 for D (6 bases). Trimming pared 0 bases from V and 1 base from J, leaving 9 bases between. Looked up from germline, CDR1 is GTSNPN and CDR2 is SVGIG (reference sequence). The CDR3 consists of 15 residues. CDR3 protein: CAWSVGGKNTGELFF. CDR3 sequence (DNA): TGTGCCTGGAGTGTAGGAGGGAAGAACACCGGGGAGCTGTTTTTT. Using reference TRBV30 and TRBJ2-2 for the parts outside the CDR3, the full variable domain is SQTIHQWPATLVQPVGSPLSLECTVEGTSNPNLYWYRQAAGRGLQLLFYSVGIGQISSEVPQNLSASRPQDRQFILSSKKLLLSDSGFYLCAWSVGGKNTGELFFGEGSRLTVL.

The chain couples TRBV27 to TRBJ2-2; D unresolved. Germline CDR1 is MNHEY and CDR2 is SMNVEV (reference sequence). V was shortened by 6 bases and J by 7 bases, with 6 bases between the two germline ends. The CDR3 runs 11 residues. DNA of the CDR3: TGTGCCAGCAGGAACTACGGGGAGCTGTTTTTT. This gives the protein CASRNYGELFF.

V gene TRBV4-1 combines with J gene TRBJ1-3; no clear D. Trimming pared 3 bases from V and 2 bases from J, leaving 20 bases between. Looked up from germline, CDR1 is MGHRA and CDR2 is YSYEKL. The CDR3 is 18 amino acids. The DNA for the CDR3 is TGCGCCAGCAGCCATCCCACGGGCGCGTGGGCCGCTGGAAACACCATATATTTT. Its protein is CASSHPTGAWAAGNTIYF.

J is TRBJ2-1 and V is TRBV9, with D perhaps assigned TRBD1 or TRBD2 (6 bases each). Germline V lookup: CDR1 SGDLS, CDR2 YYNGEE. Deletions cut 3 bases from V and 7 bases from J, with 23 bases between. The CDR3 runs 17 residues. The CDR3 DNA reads TGTGCCAGCAGCGAATTGGGTGTGCAGGGGAGGATGAATGAGCAGTTCTTC. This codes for CASSELGVQGRMNEQFF.

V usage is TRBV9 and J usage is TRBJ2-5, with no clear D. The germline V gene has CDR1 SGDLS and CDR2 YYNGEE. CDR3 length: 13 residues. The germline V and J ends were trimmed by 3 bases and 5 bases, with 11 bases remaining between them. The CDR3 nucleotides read TGTGCCAGCAGCGGCGCCCCCGGGGAGACCCAGTACTTC. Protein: CASSGAPGETQYF. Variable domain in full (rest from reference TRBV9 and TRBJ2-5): DSGVTQTPKHLITATGQRVTLRCSPRSGDLSVYWYQQSLDQGLQFLIQYYNGEERAKGNILERFSAQQFPDLHSELNLSSLELGDSALYFCASSGAPGETQYFGPGTRLLVL.

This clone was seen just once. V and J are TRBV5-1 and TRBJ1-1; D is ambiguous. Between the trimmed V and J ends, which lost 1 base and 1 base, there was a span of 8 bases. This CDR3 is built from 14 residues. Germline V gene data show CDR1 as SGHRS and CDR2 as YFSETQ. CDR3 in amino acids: CASSLKERNTEAFF. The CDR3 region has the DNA TGCGCCAGCAGCTTGAAAGAGAGGAACACTGAAGCTTTCTTT.

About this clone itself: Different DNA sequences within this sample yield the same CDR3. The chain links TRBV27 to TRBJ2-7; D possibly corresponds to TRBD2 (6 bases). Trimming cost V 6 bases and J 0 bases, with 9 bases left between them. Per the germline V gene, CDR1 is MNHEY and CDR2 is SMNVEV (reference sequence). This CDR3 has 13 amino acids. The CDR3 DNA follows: TGTGCCAGCAGCCTGGGGGGCTCCTACGAGCAGTACTTC. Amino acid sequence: CASSLGGSYEQYF.

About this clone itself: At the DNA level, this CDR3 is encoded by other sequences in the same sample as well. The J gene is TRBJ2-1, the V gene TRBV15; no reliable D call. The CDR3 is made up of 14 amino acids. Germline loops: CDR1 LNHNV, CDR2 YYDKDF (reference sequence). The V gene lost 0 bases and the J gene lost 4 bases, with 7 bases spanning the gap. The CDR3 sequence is CATSRDPVYNEQFF. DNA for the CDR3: TGTGCCACCAGCAGAGATCCCGTATACAATGAGCAGTTCTTC.

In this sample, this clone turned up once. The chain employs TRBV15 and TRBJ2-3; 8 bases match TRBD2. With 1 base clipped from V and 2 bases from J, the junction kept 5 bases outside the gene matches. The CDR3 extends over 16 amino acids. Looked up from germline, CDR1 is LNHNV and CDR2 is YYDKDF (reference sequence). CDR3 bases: TGTGCCACCAGCAGAGGGGTAGCGGGATACACAGATACGCAGTATTTT. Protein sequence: CATSRGVAGYTDTQYF.

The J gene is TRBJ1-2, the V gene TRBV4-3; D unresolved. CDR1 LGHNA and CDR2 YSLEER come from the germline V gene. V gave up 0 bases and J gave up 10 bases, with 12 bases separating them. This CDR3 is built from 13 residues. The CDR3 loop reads CASSQDREADYTF. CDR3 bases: TGCGCCAGCAGCCAAGATCGGGAGGCTGACTACACCTTC.

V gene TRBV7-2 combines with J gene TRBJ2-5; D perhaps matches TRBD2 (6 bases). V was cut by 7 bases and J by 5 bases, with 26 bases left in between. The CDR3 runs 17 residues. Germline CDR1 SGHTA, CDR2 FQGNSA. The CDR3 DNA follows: TGTGCCAGCACCCAGGGCGGATCTAGGAGGGTGGTGGAGACCCAGTACTTC. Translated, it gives CASTQGGSRRVVETQYF.

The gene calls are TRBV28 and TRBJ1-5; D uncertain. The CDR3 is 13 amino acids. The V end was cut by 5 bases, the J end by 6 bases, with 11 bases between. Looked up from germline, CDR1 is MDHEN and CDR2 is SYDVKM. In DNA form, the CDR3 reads TGTGCCAGCAGTCCCGGCAGGAGTCAGCCCCAGCATTTT. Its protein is CASSPGRSQPQHF.

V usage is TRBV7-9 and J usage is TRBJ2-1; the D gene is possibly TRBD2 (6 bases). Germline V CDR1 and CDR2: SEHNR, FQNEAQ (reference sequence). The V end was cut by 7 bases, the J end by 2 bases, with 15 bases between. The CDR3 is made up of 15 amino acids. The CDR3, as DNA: TGTGCCAGCACCGGCGGACGACTAGCCTACAATGAGCAGTTCTTC. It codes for CASTGGRLAYNEQFF.

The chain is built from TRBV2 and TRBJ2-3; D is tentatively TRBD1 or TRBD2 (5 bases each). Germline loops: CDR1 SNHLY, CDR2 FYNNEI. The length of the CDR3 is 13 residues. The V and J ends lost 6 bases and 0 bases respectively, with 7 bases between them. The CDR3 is CASSWDSTDTQYF. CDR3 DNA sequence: TGTGCCAGCAGCTGGGACAGCACAGATACGCAGTATTTT. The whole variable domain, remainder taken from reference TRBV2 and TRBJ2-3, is EPEVTQTPSHQVTQMGQEVILRCVPISNHLYFYWYRQILGQKVEFLVSFYNNEISEKSEIFDDQFSVERPDGSNFTLKIRSTKLEDSAMYFCASSWDSTDTQYFGPGTRLTVL.

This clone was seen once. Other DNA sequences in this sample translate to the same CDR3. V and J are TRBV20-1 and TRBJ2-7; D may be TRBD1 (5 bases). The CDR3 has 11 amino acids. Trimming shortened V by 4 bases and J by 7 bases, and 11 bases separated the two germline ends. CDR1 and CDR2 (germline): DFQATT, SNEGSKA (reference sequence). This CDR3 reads CSANQRGEQYF. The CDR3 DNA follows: TGCAGTGCTAACCAAAGGGGTGAGCAGTACTTC.

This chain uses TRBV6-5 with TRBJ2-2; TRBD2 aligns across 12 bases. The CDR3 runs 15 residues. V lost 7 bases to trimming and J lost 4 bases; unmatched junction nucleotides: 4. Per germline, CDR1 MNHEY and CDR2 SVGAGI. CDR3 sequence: CASNPSGRATGELFF. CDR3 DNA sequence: TGTGCCAGCAACCCTAGCGGGAGGGCCACCGGGGAGCTGTTTTTT.

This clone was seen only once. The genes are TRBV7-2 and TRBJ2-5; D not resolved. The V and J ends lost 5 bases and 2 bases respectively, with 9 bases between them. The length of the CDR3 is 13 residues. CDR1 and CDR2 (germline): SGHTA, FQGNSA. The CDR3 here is CASSPPTQETQYF. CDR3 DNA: TGTGCCAGCAGCCCCCCAACTCAAGAGACCCAGTACTTC.

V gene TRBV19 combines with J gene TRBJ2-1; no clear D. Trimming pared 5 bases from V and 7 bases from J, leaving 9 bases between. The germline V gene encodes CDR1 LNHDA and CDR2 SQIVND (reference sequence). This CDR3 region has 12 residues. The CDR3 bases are TGTGCCAGTAGTCATCGGCTTAATGAGCAGTTCTTC. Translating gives CASSHRLNEQFF.

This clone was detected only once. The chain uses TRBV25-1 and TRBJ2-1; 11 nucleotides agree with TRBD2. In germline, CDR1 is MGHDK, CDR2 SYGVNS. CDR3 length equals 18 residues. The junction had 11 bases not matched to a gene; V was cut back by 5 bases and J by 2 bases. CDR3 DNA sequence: TGTGCCAGCAGTCGTTCACTAGCGGGAGTCTCCCCCTACAATGAGCAGTTCTTC. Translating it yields CASSRSLAGVSPYNEQFF.